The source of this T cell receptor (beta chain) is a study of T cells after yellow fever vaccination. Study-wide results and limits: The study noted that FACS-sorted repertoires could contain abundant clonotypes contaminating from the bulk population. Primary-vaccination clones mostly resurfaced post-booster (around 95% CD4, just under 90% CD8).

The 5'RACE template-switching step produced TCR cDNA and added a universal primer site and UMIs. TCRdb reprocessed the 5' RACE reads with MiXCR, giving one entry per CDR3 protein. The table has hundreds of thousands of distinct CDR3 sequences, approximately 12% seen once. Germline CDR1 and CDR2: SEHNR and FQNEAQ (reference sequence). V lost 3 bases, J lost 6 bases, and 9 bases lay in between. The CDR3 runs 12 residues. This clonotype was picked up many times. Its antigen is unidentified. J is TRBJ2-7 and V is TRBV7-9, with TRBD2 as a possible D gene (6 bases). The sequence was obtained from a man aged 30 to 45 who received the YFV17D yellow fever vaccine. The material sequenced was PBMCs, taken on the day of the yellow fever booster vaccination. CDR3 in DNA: TGTGCCAGCAGCTTGGAGGGAGGCGAGCAGTACTTC. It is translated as CASSLEGGEQYF.